One sample yielded the 25 T cell receptor beta chains listed below, sequenced in a study of cytomegalovirus exposure and HLA in healthy donors. The PCR made use of 60 Vbeta and 13 Jbeta primers. The method was immunoSEQ multiplex PCR; TCRdb's version includes in-frame clones alone and lacks a portion of them. Of 120,000 to 150,000 clones in the sample, about 79% were seen once. Specimen: PBMCs. These receptors came from a male donor in good health and CMV-seronegative.

This chain joins TRBV30 and TRBJ2-7; 9 bases line up with TRBD1. The CDR3 loop spans 13 amino acids. The ends lost 4 bases at V and 7 bases at J; junction bases unmatched: 8. Germline V gene data show CDR1 as GTSNPN and CDR2 as SVGIG (reference sequence). CDR3 sequence (DNA): TGTGCCTGGATCACACAGGGGGCTGGGGAGCAGTACTTC. Translation gives CAWITQGAGEQYF. Full variable domain (outside the CDR3, taken from reference TRBV30 and TRBJ2-7): SQTIHQWPATLVQPVGSPLSLECTVEGTSNPNLYWYRQAAGRGLQLLFYSVGIGQISSEVPQNLSASRPQDRQFILSSKKLLLSDSGFYLCAWITQGAGEQYFGPGTRLTVT.

V and J are TRBV11-2 and TRBJ1-6; D perhaps matches TRBD1 (5 bases). Trimming pared 4 bases from V and 6 bases from J, leaving 13 bases between. Per the germline V gene, CDR1 is SGHAT and CDR2 is FQNNGV. This CDR3 has 15 residues. The CDR3 sequence is CASSYAIGGNSPLHF. The CDR3, as DNA: TGTGCCAGCAGCTACGCCATCGGGGGTAATTCACCCCTCCACTTT.

The J gene is TRBJ1-5, the V gene TRBV28, with D perhaps matching TRBD1 (5 bases). The CDR3 has 13 residues. Trimming took off 7 bases at V and 6 bases at J, with 13 bases between the two ends. Germline values: CDR1 MDHEN, CDR2 SYDVKM. The CDR3 loop is CASIGGGGQPQHF. The CDR3, as DNA: TGTGCCAGCATCGGGGGTGGGGGTCAGCCCCAGCATTTT. Combining the CDR3 with reference TRBV28 and TRBJ1-5 gives the whole variable domain DVKVTQSSRYLVKRTGEKVFLECVQDMDHENMFWYRQDPGLGLRLIYFSYDVKMKEKGDIPEGYSVSREKKERFSLILESASTNQTSMYLCASIGGGGQPQHFGDGTRLSIL.

This clone ranks as medium-sized. The J gene is TRBJ1-1, the V gene TRBV27; 7 bases are a match to TRBD1. Germline V gives CDR1 MNHEY, CDR2 SMNVEV (reference sequence). V dropped 7 bases and J dropped 5; count of bases not matched to a gene: 10. This CDR3 spans 14 amino acids. This CDR3 is CASTRTGDWTEAFF. The CDR3, as DNA: TGTGCCAGCACCCGCACAGGGGATTGGACTGAAGCTTTCTTT.

The V gene is TRBV6-1, the J gene TRBJ2-3; no firm D call. Germline CDR1 and CDR2: MNHNS and SASEGT. The CDR3 runs 16 residues. The V gene lost 3 bases and the J gene lost 0 bases, with 13 bases spanning the gap. As DNA, the CDR3 is TGTGCCAGCAGTGACCCCTTTAGATTGAGCACAGATACGCAGTATTTT. Translation gives CASSDPFRLSTDTQYF.

The V gene is TRBV5-1, the J gene TRBJ1-1; TRBD1 matches 7 bases. Germline V gives CDR1 SGHRS, CDR2 YFSETQ. V shed 3 bases and J 0 bases; nucleotides not matched to a gene: 2. CDR3 length: 14 residues. DNA for the CDR3: TGCGCCAGCAGCTCGACAGGGTTGAACACTGAAGCTTTCTTT. Translating it yields CASSSTGLNTEAFF.

This clone appeared a single time. This rearrangement joins TRBV10-3 to TRBJ2-5; TRBD1 matches at 10 bases. V lost 2 bases to trimming and J lost 2 bases; unmatched junction nucleotides: 2. CDR3 length: 15 amino acids. Germline V CDR1 and CDR2: ENHRY, SYGVKD. Written as DNA, the CDR3 is TGTGCCATCAGTGAGGGGACAGGGGAACAAGAGACCCAGTACTTC. Translating it yields CAISEGTGEQETQYF.

The chain recombines TRBV6-1 with TRBJ1-6; D gene unclear. Germline V lookup: CDR1 MNHNS, CDR2 SASEGT. Deletions cut 6 bases from V and 8 bases from J, with 8 bases between. The length of the CDR3 is 12 residues. The DNA for the CDR3 is TGTGCCAGCAGGGGCTTGGATTCACCCCTCCACTTT. It encodes CASRGLDSPLHF.

This clone was observed a few times. The V call is TRBV2, the J call TRBJ1-1; 9 bases map to TRBD1. Trimming cost V 3 bases and J 7 bases; bases outside gene matches: 18. The CDR3 runs to 18 residues. Germline V lookup: CDR1 SNHLY, CDR2 FYNNEI. The CDR3 protein is CASSDTLRPGQGRFEAFF. The CDR3 DNA sequence: TGTGCCAGCAGTGATACCCTCAGACCGGGACAGGGTAGATTTGAAGCTTTCTTT.

The chain uses TRBV27 and TRBJ1-2, with D unclear. Germline V gene data show CDR1 as MNHEY and CDR2 as SMNVEV (reference sequence). The CDR3 sequence is 14 residues long. Trimming shortened V by 6 bases and J by 6 bases, and 17 bases separated the two germline ends. CDR3 nucleotide sequence: TGTGCCAGCAGAACGTTTATATCCAGGCATGGCTACACCTTC. Amino acids: CASRTFISRHGYTF.

The gene calls are TRBV5-1 and TRBJ1-1, with TRBD1 matching 7 bases. Germline loops: CDR1 SGHRS, CDR2 YFSETQ. The CDR3 spans 14 residues. Trimming at V came to 1 base and at J to 4 bases, leaving 4 bases not matched to a gene. CDR3 in amino acids: CASSLTGAGTEAFF. In DNA form, the CDR3 reads TGCGCCAGCAGCTTGACAGGGGCCGGCACTGAAGCTTTCTTT.

The V gene is TRBV29-1, the J gene TRBJ1-1; TRBD1 is a possible D gene (6 bases). Deletions cut 6 bases from V and 5 bases from J, with 10 bases between. Germline CDR1 and CDR2: SQVTM and ANQGSEA. The CDR3 length is 11 residues. The CDR3 coding sequence is TGCAGCGTCGCCGACAGGACTGAAGCTTTCTTT. Protein product: CSVADRTEAFF.

V is TRBV5-4 and J is TRBJ1-2; a possible D gene is TRBD1 (6 bases). V lost 3 bases to trimming and J lost 3 bases, with 18 bases between them. Germline loops: CDR1 SGHNT, CDR2 YYREEE (reference sequence). The CDR3 spans 16 residues. CDR3 in amino acids: CASSSTSTGWDYGYTF. The DNA for the CDR3 is TGTGCCAGCAGCTCGACGTCCACAGGGTGGGACTATGGCTACACCTTC.

In DNA form, the CDR3 reads TGTGCCAGCAGTTTAAACCTTGCAACTAGCACAGATACGCAGTATTTT. Amino acids: CASSLNLATSTDTQYF. The chain links TRBV27 to TRBJ2-3; D is uncertain. V lost 2 bases and J lost 0, with 12 bases in between. This CDR3 is built from 16 residues. Per the germline V gene, CDR1 is MNHEY and CDR2 is SMNVEV (reference sequence).

The V and J genes are TRBV11-2 and TRBJ1-5, with D uncertain. The germline V and J ends were trimmed by 1 base and 5 bases, with 6 bases remaining between them. The CDR3 is 13 amino acids. Germline V CDR1 and CDR2: SGHAT, FQNNGV. In DNA form, the CDR3 reads TGTGCCAGCAGCTTAGGGAGGGATCAGCCCCAGCATTTT. It is translated as CASSLGRDQPQHF.

This clone was seen only a few times. The CDR3 DNA sequence: TGTGCCAGCAGCTTGTTAGCAGAAATCCAAGAGACCCAGTACTTC. Protein: CASSLLAEIQETQYF. The chain joins TRBV5-6 to TRBJ2-5; D is unclear. CDR3 length: 15 amino acids. Trimming shortened V by 1 base and J by 1 base, and 11 bases separated the two germline ends. Germline CDR1 and CDR2: SGHDT and YYEEEE. Full variable domain (rest looked up from reference TRBV5-6 and TRBJ2-5): DAGVTQSPTHLIKTRGQQVTLRCSPKSGHDTVSWYQQALGQGPQFIFQYYEEEERQRGNFPDRFSGHQFPNYSSELNVNALLLGDSALYLCASSLLAEIQETQYFGPGTRLLVL.

The J gene is TRBJ2-6, the V gene TRBV19; TRBD1 matches at 7 bases. V was clipped by 3 bases and J by 2 bases; unmatched bases: 4. Germline V lookup: CDR1 LNHDA, CDR2 SQIVND (reference sequence). This CDR3 is 16 amino acids long. Written as DNA, the CDR3 is TGTGCCAGTAGTATTGACAGGGATACTGGGGCCAACGTCCTGACTTTC. It translates to CASSIDRDTGANVLTF.

CDR3 amino acids: CASSLSPGSGEETQYF. The CDR3 DNA follows: TGTGCCAGCAGCTTATCCCCCGGGAGCGGGGAAGAGACCCAGTACTTC. The rearrangement links TRBV7-9 to TRBJ2-5, with 7 bases aligning to TRBD2. V lost 2 bases and J lost 3; bases outside the gene matches: 9. The length of the CDR3 is 16 residues. Germline V gene data show CDR1 as SEHNR and CDR2 as FQNEAQ (reference sequence).

The V call is TRBV9, the J call TRBJ2-7; unclear D gene. The CDR3 contains 14 residues. Germline assignment: CDR1 SGDLS and CDR2 YYNGEE. V was shortened by 4 bases and J by 1 base, with 12 bases between the two germline ends. In DNA, the CDR3 is TGTGCCAGCAGCCCTAAGCTCACGTCCTACGAGCAGTACTTC. Translating it yields CASSPKLTSYEQYF.

The chain uses TRBV9 and TRBJ2-2; 7 bases map to TRBD2. The CDR3 has 16 residues. The J segment lost 0 bases and the V segment lost 0 bases, leaving 2 bases of the junction unmatched. From germline, CDR1 is SGDLS and CDR2 YYNGEE. CDR3 nucleotide sequence: TGTGCCAGCAGCGTAGGGGACTACCCGAACACCGGGGAGCTGTTTTTT. The encoded protein is CASSVGDYPNTGELFF. The complete variable domain, with remaining parts taken from reference TRBV9 and TRBJ2-2, reads DSGVTQTPKHLITATGQRVTLRCSPRSGDLSVYWYQQSLDQGLQFLIQYYNGEERAKGNILERFSAQQFPDLHSELNLSSLELGDSALYFCASSVGDYPNTGELFFGEGSRLTVL.

The V call is TRBV19, the J call TRBJ1-5; D possibly corresponds to TRBD1 (6 bases). Germline V gene data show CDR1 as LNHDA and CDR2 as SQIVND (reference sequence). Trimming stripped 5 bases from V and 3 bases from J, with 14 bases between. The CDR3 spans 15 residues. CDR3 DNA sequence: TGTGCCAGTAGTGCCTATCAGGGGTTCAATCAGCCCCAGCATTTT. It codes for CASSAYQGFNQPQHF.

This clone was seen a few times. The chain combines TRBV5-4 with TRBJ1-1; 12 bases map to TRBD1. Germline loops: CDR1 SGHNT, CDR2 YYREEE (reference sequence). The CDR3 totals 15 residues. V lost 1 base to trimming and J lost 11 bases; unmatched junction nucleotides: 9. CDR3 bases: TGTGCCAGCAGCTTGCCCTCCGGGACAGGGGGCCGGGCTTTCTTT. The encoded protein is CASSLPSGTGGRAFF. The full variable domain, rest sourced from reference TRBV5-4 and TRBJ1-1, is ETGVTQSPTHLIKTRGQQVTLRCSSQSGHNTVSWYQQALGQGPQFIFQYYREEENGRGNFPPRFSGLQFPNYSSELNVNALELDDSALYLCASSLPSGTGGRAFFGQGTRLTVV.

The V gene is TRBV2, the J gene TRBJ2-7, with 7 bases lining up with TRBD1. The CDR3 spans 14 residues. Germline V lookup: CDR1 SNHLY, CDR2 FYNNEI. The V and J ends lost 1 base and 6 bases, in that order; junction bases with no gene match: 6. The CDR3 sequence: CASSEDGRGCEQYF. The DNA for the CDR3 is TGTGCCAGCAGTGAAGATGGCAGGGGGTGCGAGCAGTACTTC.

This sequence joins TRBV7-2 and TRBJ2-5, with 10 nucleotides matching TRBD2. The length of the CDR3 is 17 residues. V lost 1 base and J lost 5; bases outside the gene matches: 10. From germline, CDR1 is SGHTA and CDR2 FQGNSA. The CDR3 DNA reads TGTGCCAGCAGCTTAGTTGCGAGCGGGGGGGCGGGGGAGACCCAGTACTTC. Translating gives CASSLVASGGAGETQYF.

The rearrangement uses TRBV19 and TRBJ1-5; D is undetermined. In germline, CDR1 is LNHDA, CDR2 SQIVND (reference sequence). The CDR3 covers 14 residues. Trimming pared 7 bases from V and 3 bases from J, leaving 13 bases between. As DNA, the CDR3 is TGTGCCAGTACCGGTCTTCATTCCAATCAGCCCCAGCATTTT. Its translation is CASTGLHSNQPQHF.